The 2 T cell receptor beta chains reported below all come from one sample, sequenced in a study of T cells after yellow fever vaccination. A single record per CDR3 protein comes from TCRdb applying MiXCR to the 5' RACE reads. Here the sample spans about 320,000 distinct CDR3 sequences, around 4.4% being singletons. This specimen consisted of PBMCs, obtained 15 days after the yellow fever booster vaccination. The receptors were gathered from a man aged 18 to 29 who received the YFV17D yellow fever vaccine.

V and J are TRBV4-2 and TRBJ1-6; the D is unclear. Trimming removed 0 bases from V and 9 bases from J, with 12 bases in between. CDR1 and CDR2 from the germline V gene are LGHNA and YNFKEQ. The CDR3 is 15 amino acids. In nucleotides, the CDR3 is TGTGCCAGCAGCCAAGAAGGGCCGGGTGGTTCACCCCTCCACTTT. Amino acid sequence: CASSQEGPGGSPLHF.

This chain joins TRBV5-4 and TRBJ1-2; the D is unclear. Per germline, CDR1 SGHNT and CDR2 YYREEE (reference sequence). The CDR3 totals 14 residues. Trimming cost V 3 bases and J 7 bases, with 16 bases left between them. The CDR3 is CASSSDTFGFGYTF. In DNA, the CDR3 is TGTGCCAGCAGCTCCGACACCTTCGGCTTTGGCTACACCTTC.